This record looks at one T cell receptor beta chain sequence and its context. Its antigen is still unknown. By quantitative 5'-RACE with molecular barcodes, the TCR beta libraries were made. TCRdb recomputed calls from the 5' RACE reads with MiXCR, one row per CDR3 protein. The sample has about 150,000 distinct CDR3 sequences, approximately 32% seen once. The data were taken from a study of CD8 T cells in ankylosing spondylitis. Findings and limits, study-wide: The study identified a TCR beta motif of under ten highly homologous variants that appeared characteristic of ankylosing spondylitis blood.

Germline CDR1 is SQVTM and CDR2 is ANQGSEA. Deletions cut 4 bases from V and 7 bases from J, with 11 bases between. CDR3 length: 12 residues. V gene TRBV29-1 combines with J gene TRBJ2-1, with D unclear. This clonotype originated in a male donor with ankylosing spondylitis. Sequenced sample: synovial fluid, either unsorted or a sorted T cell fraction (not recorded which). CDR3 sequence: CSVGRGPNEQFF. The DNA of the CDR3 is TGCAGCGTTGGTAGAGGACCTAATGAGCAGTTCTTC.